The 7 T cell receptor beta chains below all came from one sample that was sequenced in a study of blood T cells in healthy people across ages. Primed by a sample-barcoded 5' primer and a J-beta primer mix, a second PCR proceeded for about 6 to 11 cycles. TCRdb reprocessed the 5' RACE reads via MiXCR and lists one record per CDR3 protein. The table shows about 1,400,000 distinct CDR3 sequences, with about 43% occurring only once. The specimen sequenced was blood. The origin of the receptors is a woman under 30 in good health.

In its sample, this clonotype was seen a few times. The chain links TRBV5-1 to TRBJ1-4; no clear D. CDR3 size: 12 residues. Trimming removed 3 bases at V and 8 bases at J, with 8 bases between. Germline CDR1 is SGHRS and CDR2 is YFSETQ. The CDR3 bases are TGCGCCAGCAGCTCCGTGAAGGAAAAACTGTTTTTT. Its translation: CASSSVKEKLFF.

The CDR3 nucleotides read TGTGCCAGCACTCTCCTTGGGGACACTGAAGCTTTCTTT. This translates into CASTLLGDTEAFF. The rearrangement links TRBV12-3 or TRBV12-4 to TRBJ1-1; D ambiguous. Deletions cut 7 bases from V and 3 bases from J, with 12 bases between. The CDR3 is made up of 13 amino acids.

The V call is TRBV5-1, the J call TRBJ1-1; D gene uncertain. There are 14 residues in the CDR3. The germline CDR1 and CDR2 sequences are SGHRS and YFSETQ. Trimming pared 1 base from V and 1 base from J, leaving 8 bases between. The CDR3 nucleotides are TGCGCCAGCAGCTTGTTCGGCCGGAACACTGAAGCTTTCTTT. Protein product: CASSLFGRNTEAFF. The full variable domain, with the rest looked up from reference TRBV5-1 and TRBJ1-1, is KAGVTQTPRYLIKTRGQQVTLSCSPISGHRSVSWYQQTPGQGLQFLFEYFSETQRNKGNFPGRFSGRQFSNSRSEMNVSTLELGDSALYLCASSLFGRNTEAFFGQGTRLTVV.

This rearrangement joins TRBV12-3 or TRBV12-4 to TRBJ2-5; D unresolved. The CDR3 runs 12 residues. The V end was cut by 3 bases, the J end by 6 bases, with 8 bases between. The CDR3 nucleotides are TGTGCCAGCAGTTTGAAACTTCAGACCCAGTACTTC. It encodes CASSLKLQTQYF.

The chain links TRBV2 to TRBJ2-3; 10 nucleotides align to TRBD2. There are 16 residues in the CDR3. The trim removed 4 bases at V and 0 bases at J, leaving 4 bases unmatched. Germline CDR1 and CDR2: SNHLY and FYNNEI. The CDR3 loop reads CASSALAGVSTDTQYF. CDR3 DNA: TGTGCCAGCAGTGCCCTAGCGGGGGTTAGCACAGATACGCAGTATTTT.

V usage is TRBV28 and J usage is TRBJ2-3, with 7 bases aligning to TRBD2. The CDR3 is 12 amino acids. Germline V CDR1 and CDR2: MDHEN, SYDVKM. V was pared by 3 bases and J by 9 bases, with 3 bases of the junction left unmatched. The CDR3 DNA is TGTGCCAGCAGTTTTATGGGACTAACGCAGTATTTT. Translated, it gives CASSFMGLTQYF.

This chain connects TRBV3-1 to TRBJ2-2; D may match TRBD1 or TRBD2 (5 bases each). In germline, CDR1 is LGHDT, CDR2 YNNKEL (reference sequence). The CDR3 totals 15 residues. Trimming took 0 bases from V and 5 from J, leaving 10 bases between them. CDR3 residues: CASSQEIGATGELFF. The CDR3 region has the DNA TGTGCCAGCAGCCAAGAGATCGGGGCTACCGGGGAGCTGTTTTTT. Together with reference TRBV3-1 and TRBJ2-2, the CDR3 gives the full variable domain: DTAVSQTPKYLVTQMGNDKSIKCEQNLGHDTMYWYKQDSKKFLKIMFSYNNKELIINETVPNRFSPKSPDKAHLNLHINSLELGDSAVYFCASSQEIGATGELFFGEGSRLTVL.